The 7 T cell receptor beta chains below come from one sample, sequenced in a study of blood T cell repertoires in COVID-19. Sequencing was performed with immunoSEQ multiplex PCR; in TCRdb, only in-frame clones are kept and a portion is missing. The table lists roughly 120,000 clones, about 89% of them singletons. The sample was peripheral blood. All receptors come from a man in his forties with acute or convalescent COVID-19.

The chain combines TRBV10-3 with TRBJ1-6; possibly TRBD1 for D (6 bases). Germline assignment: CDR1 ENHRY and CDR2 SYGVKD. The CDR3 has 15 residues. Trimming removed 10 bases at V and 5 bases at J, with 18 bases between. This CDR3 is CATSYTDSDNSPLHF. The CDR3 DNA reads as TGTGCCACATCGTACACGGACAGCGATAATTCACCCCTCCACTTT.

Note on this clone: Other DNA sequences in the same sample also yield this CDR3. V and J are TRBV5-1 and TRBJ2-7; D gene uncertain. The V end lost 5 bases, the J end lost 0 bases, and 9 bases lay between the germline ends. Germline V gives CDR1 SGHRS, CDR2 YFSETQ. This CDR3 is built from 13 residues. The CDR3: CASSRQDSYEQYF. The DNA of the CDR3 is TGCGCCAGCAGTCGTCAGGACTCCTACGAGCAGTACTTC.

The genes are TRBV5-1 and TRBJ2-5, with D possibly TRBD2 on 6 matching bases. Germline V CDR1 and CDR2: SGHRS, YFSETQ. Trimming removed 0 bases at V and 1 base at J, with 16 bases between. This CDR3 comprises 17 residues. This chain's CDR3 is CASSLVGVGGSQETQYF. The CDR3, as DNA: TGCGCCAGCAGCTTGGTGGGAGTGGGGGGAAGCCAAGAGACCCAGTACTTC.

The rearrangement uses TRBV7-8 and TRBJ2-1, with 15 bases identical to TRBD2. The CDR3 is 16 amino acids. Germline CDR1 and CDR2: SGHVS and FQNEAQ. The V segment lost 5 bases and the J segment 8 bases; nucleotides outside the gene matches: 7. DNA for the CDR3: TGTGCCAGCAGCAGGACTAGCGGGAGGGCCGGAGATGAGCAGTTCTTC. It translates to CASSRTSGRAGDEQFF.

Here the CDR3 reads CASSGRQSTNSPLHF. In nucleotides, the CDR3 is TGTGCCAGCAGCGGCCGACAGTCAACTAATTCACCCCTCCACTTT. The gene calls are TRBV7-2 and TRBJ1-6; a possible D gene is TRBD1 (5 bases). Trimming took 5 bases from V and 6 from J, leaving 14 bases between them. The CDR3 has 15 residues. Germline CDR1 and CDR2: SGHTA and FQGNSA.

The chain carries TRBV27 and TRBJ1-1; TRBD1 aligns across 9 bases. There are 14 residues in the CDR3. The germline V gene has CDR1 MNHEY and CDR2 SMNVEV (reference sequence). J lost 11 bases, V lost 4 bases, and 11 bases had no gene match. The chain's CDR3 is CASSSVPGQGVAFF. CDR3 DNA: TGTGCCAGCAGTTCCGTGCCGGGACAGGGAGTGGCTTTCTTT.

The V and J genes are TRBV6-5 and TRBJ1-5; 7 bases fit TRBD1. The V and J ends lost 8 bases and 0 bases, in that order; junction bases with no gene match: 7. Germline lookup yields CDR1 MNHEY and CDR2 SVGAGI. This CDR3 spans 15 amino acids. CDR3 sequence reads: CASRSDRNSNQPQHF. The DNA of the CDR3 is TGTGCCAGCCGGTCGGACAGGAATAGCAATCAGCCCCAGCATTTT.